These 27 T cell receptor beta chains were all obtained from the same sample, sequenced in a study of CD8 T cells in seronegative destructive rheumatoid arthritis. Clones were read by immunoSEQ multiplex PCR, and TCRdb kept only the in-frame ones, dropping some. The sample yields about 12,000 clones, roughly 87% seen once. Sequenced input: CD8+ T cells from blood. These receptors came from a woman between 30 and 55 years old with seronegative destructive rheumatoid arthritis.

This chain joins TRBV4-1 and TRBJ2-2; D perhaps matches TRBD1 (5 bases). CDR3 length equals 15 residues. V lost 3 bases and J 4 bases, leaving 12 bases between the germline ends. Per the germline V gene, CDR1 is MGHRA and CDR2 is YSYEKL. The CDR3 sequence is CASSQVWQGTGELFF. CDR3 nucleotide sequence: TGCGCCAGCAGCCAGGTGTGGCAGGGCACCGGGGAGCTGTTTTTT.

The CDR3 nucleotides read TGCGCCAGCAGCCAAGGGGCAGGCGAAGCTTTCTTT. Translation gives CASSQGAGEAFF. The V and J genes are TRBV4-1 and TRBJ1-1; D gene uncertain. CDR1 is MGHRA and CDR2 is YSYEKL in the germline V gene. The CDR3 totals 12 residues. V dropped 1 base and J dropped 8 bases, with 8 bases sitting between them.

J is TRBJ1-6 and V is TRBV5-4; 10 nucleotides align to TRBD1. Germline V gene sequence: CDR1 SGHNT, CDR2 YYREEE (reference sequence). The V segment lost 2 bases and the J segment 5 bases; nucleotides outside the gene matches: 1. This CDR3 comprises 15 residues. The CDR3 is CASSFGTGDNSPLHF. The CDR3, as DNA: TGTGCCAGCAGCTTCGGGACAGGGGATAATTCACCCCTCCACTTT.

This clone was detected a few times. The rearrangement links TRBV4-2 to TRBJ1-1; 9 bases line up with TRBD1. Germline V gene sequence: CDR1 LGHNA, CDR2 YNFKEQ. The length of the CDR3 is 14 residues. Trimming at V came to 5 bases and at J to 6 bases, leaving 7 bases not matched to a gene. In DNA form, the CDR3 reads TGTGCCAGCAGCTTGGGACAGGGAATGCCTGAAGCTTTCTTT. It translates to CASSLGQGMPEAFF.

The genes are TRBV11-2 and TRBJ1-1, with 11 bases identical to TRBD1. The CDR3 length is 17 residues. V lost 5 bases, J lost 3 bases, and 11 bases stayed unmatched. From germline, CDR1 is SGHAT and CDR2 FQNNGV. The CDR3 loop reads CASSRGTGGTKDTEAFF. The CDR3 nucleotides are TGTGCCAGCAGCCGTGGGACAGGGGGAACGAAAGACACTGAAGCTTTCTTT.

This clone has a single count. J is TRBJ2-1 and V is TRBV19, with TRBD1 matching 8 bases. V gave up 5 bases and J gave up 1 base; unmatched junction bases: 10. Germline V CDR1 and CDR2: LNHDA, SQIVND (reference sequence). This CDR3 is built from 17 residues. The CDR3 spells CASSPLDRVRSYNEQFF. For the CDR3, the DNA is TGTGCCAGTAGTCCTCTGGACAGGGTTCGGTCCTACAATGAGCAGTTCTTC.

The chain combines TRBV28 with TRBJ1-5; TRBD1 is a possible D gene (5 bases). Looked up from germline, CDR1 is MDHEN and CDR2 is SYDVKM. The V end lost 3 bases, the J end lost 6 bases, and 15 bases lay between the germline ends. The length of the CDR3 is 15 residues. CDR3 bases: TGTGCCAGCAGTTTTGGCAGGGAATGGAGTCAGCCCCAGCATTTT. Amino acids: CASSFGREWSQPQHF.

This sequence joins TRBV6-5 and TRBJ1-2, with 7 nucleotides matching TRBD1. CDR1 is MNHEY and CDR2 is SVGAGI in the germline V gene. CDR3 length: 15 residues. V lost 5 bases to trimming and J lost 2 bases; unmatched junction nucleotides: 8. The CDR3 DNA reads TGTGCCAGCAGTCCCCGGGACAGAGCCAACTATGGCTACACCTTC. It yields the protein CASSPRDRANYGYTF.

The chain recombines TRBV7-9 with TRBJ2-5, with TRBD1 as a possible D gene (5 bases). Germline CDR1 and CDR2: SEHNR and FQNEAQ (reference sequence). The V gene lost 5 bases and the J gene lost 1 base, with 8 bases spanning the gap. This CDR3 has 13 residues. CDR3 nucleotide sequence: TGTGCCAGCAGCCAGACAGTCCAAGAGACCCAGTACTTC. The encoded protein is CASSQTVQETQYF.

The chain combines TRBV4-1 with TRBJ2-7; 8 nucleotides agree with TRBD2. CDR1 is MGHRA, CDR2 YSYEKL, per germline. This CDR3 is built from 16 residues. J gave up 3 bases and V 3 bases, and 10 bases lay outside the gene matches. The CDR3 region is CASSQSGGGRFYEQYF. The CDR3 bases are TGCGCCAGCAGCCAGTCCGGGGGCGGGAGGTTCTACGAGCAGTACTTC.

The V gene is TRBV7-3, the J gene TRBJ2-7; TRBD2 might be the D (6 bases). Germline loops: CDR1 SGHTA, CDR2 FQGTGA. Trimming cost V 0 bases and J 7 bases, with 13 bases left between them. This CDR3 has 14 amino acids. The CDR3 region is CASSLTVLGGEQYF. The DNA of the CDR3 is TGTGCCAGCAGCTTAACAGTTTTGGGGGGAGAGCAGTACTTC.

The gene calls are TRBV4-1 and TRBJ2-1; a possible D gene is TRBD2 (6 bases). The V and J ends lost 1 base and 8 bases respectively, with 12 bases between them. The germline V gene encodes CDR1 MGHRA and CDR2 YSYEKL. The CDR3 covers 14 residues. In nucleotides, the CDR3 is TGCGCCAGCAGCCAAGTGTGGGGGGTCGATGAGCAGTTCTTC. Residues: CASSQVWGVDEQFF.

The chain joins TRBV6-1 to TRBJ2-7; D possibly corresponds to TRBD2 (5 bases). CDR3 length equals 15 residues. Trimming left V 0 bases short and J 0 bases short, with 9 bases between. Per the germline V gene, CDR1 is MNHNS and CDR2 is SASEGT. In nucleotides, the CDR3 is TGTGCCAGCAGTGAAGCCACGGGGAGCTCCTACGAGCAGTACGTC. Amino acid sequence: CASSEATGSSYEQYV.

The J gene is TRBJ2-3, the V gene TRBV5-4; 9 bases fit TRBD2. Germline V CDR1 and CDR2: SGHNT, YYREEE (reference sequence). This CDR3 has 19 residues. Germline trimming cut 2 bases from V and 1 base from J; bases unmatched to any gene: 14. The CDR3 sequence: CASSFVAGARQGGTDTQYF. The DNA for the CDR3 is TGTGCCAGCAGCTTTGTAGCGGGGGCCCGCCAAGGGGGCACAGATACGCAGTATTTT.

The table lists this clone with a count of one. CDR3 nucleotides: TGTGCCAGCAATAACGGGGGGACTTACGAGCAGTACGTC. This translates into CASNNGGTYEQYV. The chain is built from TRBV2 and TRBJ2-7; 7 bases map to TRBD2. The junction had 7 bases not matched to a gene; V was cut back by 7 bases and J by 4 bases. CDR3 size: 13 residues. CDR1 SNHLY and CDR2 FYNNEI come from the germline V gene.

The V gene is TRBV6-4, the J gene TRBJ2-1, with TRBD2 matching over 13 bases. V dropped 5 bases and J dropped 5; count of bases not matched to a gene: 3. The CDR3 covers 15 residues. Germline V lookup: CDR1 MRHNA, CDR2 SNTAGT. The CDR3 protein is CASSRLAGGNNEQFF. The CDR3 bases are TGTGCCAGCAGTCGACTAGCGGGGGGAAACAATGAGCAGTTCTTC.

The chain links TRBV28 to TRBJ1-5, with 7 bases matching TRBD1. The ends lost 5 bases at V and 5 bases at J; junction bases unmatched: 3. CDR1 is MDHEN and CDR2 is SYDVKM in the germline V gene. The CDR3 covers 13 residues. This CDR3 reads CASSETGYQPQHF. In DNA form, the CDR3 reads TGTGCCAGCAGTGAGACAGGGTATCAGCCCCAGCATTTT.

CDR3 bases: TGTGCCAGCAGTTTAAATGCGGGCGGGGGGTACGAGCAGTACTTC. Its protein is CASSLNAGGGYEQYF. This chain uses TRBV27 with TRBJ2-7; 8 bases are shared with TRBD2. Germline V gives CDR1 MNHEY, CDR2 SMNVEV (reference sequence). The CDR3 runs to 15 residues. With V trimmed by 2 bases and J by 4 bases, 7 bases remained unmatched.

A single count supports this clone. The chain joins TRBV5-1 to TRBJ1-2, with no clear D. Germline CDR1 is SGHRS and CDR2 is YFSETQ. Trimming cost V 7 bases and J 5 bases, with 15 bases left between them. CDR3 length: 13 residues. CDR3 residues: CASRAGINYGYTF. The CDR3 nucleotides are TGCGCCAGCCGCGCCGGGATCAATTATGGCTACACCTTC.

This clone was seen just once. This chain connects TRBV18 to TRBJ2-5, with a possible D match to TRBD2 (6 bases). The CDR3 length is 13 residues. V lost 5 bases and J lost 6, with 13 bases in between. Per germline, CDR1 KGHSH and CDR2 LQKENI. The CDR3 DNA follows: TGTGCCAGCTCAAAGGGTAGCGGCCAGACCCAGTACTTC. This encodes CASSKGSGQTQYF. Full variable domain (rest looked up from reference TRBV18 and TRBJ2-5): NAGVMQNPRHLVRRRGQEARLRCSPMKGHSHVYWYRQLPEEGLKFMVYLQKENIIDESGMPKERFSAEFPKEGPSILRIQQVVRGDSAAYFCASSKGSGQTQYFGPGTRLLVL.

This rearrangement joins TRBV10-2 to TRBJ2-1; 12 bases match TRBD2. CDR1 WSHSY and CDR2 SAAADI come from the germline V gene. This CDR3 has 17 residues. Trimming at V came to 2 bases and at J to 5 bases, leaving 7 bases not matched to a gene. The CDR3 sequence: CASSEPPGLAGHNEQFF. DNA of the CDR3: TGCGCCAGCAGTGAGCCGCCTGGACTAGCGGGACACAATGAGCAGTTCTTC.

The chain uses TRBV7-9 and TRBJ2-5; TRBD2 aligns across 7 bases. Per germline, CDR1 SEHNR and CDR2 FQNEAQ (reference sequence). This CDR3 has 13 amino acids. J gave up 5 bases and V 7 bases, and 7 bases lay outside the gene matches. The CDR3 loop is CASTSGGVETQYF. CDR3 DNA: TGTGCCAGCACGTCGGGGGGAGTGGAGACCCAGTACTTC.

The genes are TRBV28 and TRBJ2-2; maybe TRBD1 (5 bases). The ends were cut back, 8 bases at V and 4 bases at J, with 20 bases in the middle. The CDR3 sequence is 16 residues long. Germline V gene sequence: CDR1 MDHEN, CDR2 SYDVKM. CDR3 nucleotides: TGTGCCAGCCACCCTCACAGGTTTACCGGCACCGGGGAGCTGTTTTTT. The encoded protein is CASHPHRFTGTGELFF.

The V call is TRBV28, the J call TRBJ1-4; D unresolved. Germline V gene lookup returns CDR1 MDHEN and CDR2 SYDVKM. CDR3 length equals 14 residues. V was cut by 6 bases and J by 6 bases, with 14 bases left in between. CDR3 amino acids: CASRSANQDEKLFF. Written as DNA, the CDR3 is TGTGCCAGCAGATCGGCAAACCAGGATGAAAAACTGTTTTTT. The whole variable domain, filled in from reference TRBV28 and TRBJ1-4, reads DVKVTQSSRYLVKRTGEKVFLECVQDMDHENMFWYRQDPGLGLRLIYFSYDVKMKEKGDIPEGYSVSREKKERFSLILESASTNQTSMYLCASRSANQDEKLFFGSGTQLSVL.

The V gene is TRBV11-2, the J gene TRBJ1-1; 8 bases line up with TRBD1. V shed 1 base and J 7 bases; nucleotides not matched to a gene: 5. The length of the CDR3 is 14 residues. CDR1 and CDR2 (germline): SGHAT, FQNNGV. CDR3 sequence reads: CASSLGRTGNEAFF. The CDR3 DNA reads TGTGCCAGCAGCTTAGGTCGGACAGGGAATGAAGCTTTCTTT.

The chain employs TRBV6-5 and TRBJ1-1; D is possibly TRBD1 (6 bases). Germline CDR1 and CDR2: MNHEY and SVGAGI. Trimming removed 4 bases from V and 3 bases from J, with 12 bases in between. CDR3 size: 14 residues. CDR3 bases: TGTGCCAGCAGTTTCAGGGGTCCGCACACTGAAGCTTTCTTT. This sequence encodes CASSFRGPHTEAFF.

This chain joins TRBV11-2 and TRBJ1-2; the match to TRBD1 covers 8 bases. V gave up 4 bases and J gave up 0 bases; unmatched junction bases: 10. Germline V gene lookup returns CDR1 SGHAT and CDR2 FQNNGV. The CDR3 sequence is 17 residues long. The CDR3 DNA reads TGTGCCAGCAGCTCAGTTGGACAGGGATTTTCTAACTATGGCTACACCTTC. Translated: CASSSVGQGFSNYGYTF.